This record concerns one TCR beta chain sequence. What it binds is not known. TCR beta libraries were prepared from cDNA with unique molecular identifiers. TCRdb reprocessed the PCR reads via MiXCR and lists one record per CDR3 protein. The sample comprises roughly 650,000 distinct CDR3 sequences, over 45% of which are singletons, and roughly 10% rests with the top ten. The sample belongs to a study of post-analysis software for immune sequencing data. Study results and limitations: By F measure, samples from a shared preparation batch strongly co-clustered. With TRBV5-6, TRBV5-1 and TRBV20-1 included, 4 to 6 TRBV segments were more frequent in patients than in controls. Comparison with controls showed significantly lower normalized Chao1 diversity in multiple sclerosis patients.

The CDR3 loop spans 13 amino acids. CDR1 is MGHDK and CDR2 is SYGVNS in the germline V gene. V lost 10 bases to trimming and J lost 6 bases, with 19 bases between them. Sequencing used blood. This sequence was found in a girl aged 2 to 10 with multiple sclerosis. This chain connects TRBV25-1 to TRBJ2-7; a weak D match, TRBD2 (6 bases). The CDR3 coding sequence is TGTGCCAACAGCTGGGAGGATAAGGGCGAGCAGTACTTC. Translating it yields CANSWEDKGEQYF.